Sequencing of this T cell receptor (beta chain) was carried out in a study of early T cells in non-severe SARS-CoV-2 infection (dated by TCRdb to the early 2020s). With respect to the entire study: Because TCR sequencing relied on bulk RNA taken from unsorted whole blood, pairing of alpha and beta chains was not possible.

The paper as a whole reports these results and caveats: VDJdb matching was skewed toward anti-spike CD8 responses and likely underestimated virus-specific expansions, missing private and CD4 specificities.

Receptors were amplified or captured by 5' RACE. The instrument given in TCRdb is NextSeq 500. To correct for sequencing error and PCR bias, the TCR library protocol tagged individual cDNA molecules with unique molecular identifiers. Both TCR alpha and beta chains were sequenced, and tight co-correlation was observed between alpha and beta sequence abundances in each sample. The study's processing was this. Decombinator V4 was used to annotate the V gene, J gene and CDR3 of the TCR sequences. Expanded TCRs were defined as changing significantly between any two time points under a Poisson model with p below 0.0001. TCR abundances were normalised to the total number of TCRs sequenced per sample and expressed as counts per million. MAIT TCRs were defined by TRAV1-2 paired with TRAJ12, TRAJ20 or TRAJ33, and iNKT TCRs by TRAV10 paired with TRAJ18. VDJdb, accessed 1 November 2021, was searched for CMV, EBV and SARS-CoV-2 annotated TCRs, excluding TCRs annotated for multiple antigens. TCRdb ran its own pipeline on the public reads, namely fastp trimming at Q25 and MiXCR clone calling, and kept in-frame beta chains. Each CDR3 protein gets just one entry, which takes the most common genes and DNA from the rows behind it. The V and J calls were determined by TCRdb, not by the authors. Counted in this sample were roughly 88,000 distinct CDR3 sequences; 14% of them appeared once. The top ten constitute around 6.4% of the sample.

V loses 2 bases of germline sequence and J loses 0 bases, and the interval between the two ends is 11 bases. There are 15 amino acids in the CDR3, from cysteine to phenylalanine inclusive. The CDR3 DNA has 45 bases and is translated from base 1. The germline V gene (reference sequence) provides CDR1 LGHDT and CDR2 YNNKEL. As regards this clonotype: The antigen this receptor binds is unknown. No per-base quality is available; no much larger clone lies one base away.

A case-control design nested within a healthcare worker cohort in London, UK, was used, with weekly nasopharyngeal swab PCR tests and blood sampling performed. Healthcare workers were enrolled in the week of the UK lockdown, from 23 to 31 March 2020, and were followed every week for up to roughly 15 weeks. In this chain, TRBV3-1 is recombined with TRBJ2-7, with no D gene named confidently. The clonotype was recovered from an adult who was a healthcare worker with PCR-confirmed SARS-CoV-2 infection or an uninfected control (not recorded which). Source material: whole blood. The bases are TGTGCCAGCAGCCAAATCCCTGACACCTCCTACGAGCAGTACTTC. Its coded protein is CASSQIPDTSYEQYF.